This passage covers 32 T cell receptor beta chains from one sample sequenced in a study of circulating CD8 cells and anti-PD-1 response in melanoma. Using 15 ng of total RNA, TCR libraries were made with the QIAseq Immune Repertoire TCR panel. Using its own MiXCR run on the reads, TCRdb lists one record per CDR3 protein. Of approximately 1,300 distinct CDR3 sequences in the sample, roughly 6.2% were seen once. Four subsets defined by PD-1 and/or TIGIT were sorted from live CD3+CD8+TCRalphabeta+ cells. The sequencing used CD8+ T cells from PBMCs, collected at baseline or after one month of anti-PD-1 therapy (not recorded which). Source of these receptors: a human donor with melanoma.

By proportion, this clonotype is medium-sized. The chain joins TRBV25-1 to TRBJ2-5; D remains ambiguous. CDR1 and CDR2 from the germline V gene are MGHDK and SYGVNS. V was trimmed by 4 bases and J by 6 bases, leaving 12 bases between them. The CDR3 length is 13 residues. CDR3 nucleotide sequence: TGTGCCAGCAGTGGACCCGCCGGAAAGACCCAGTACTTC. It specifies CASSGPAGKTQYF.

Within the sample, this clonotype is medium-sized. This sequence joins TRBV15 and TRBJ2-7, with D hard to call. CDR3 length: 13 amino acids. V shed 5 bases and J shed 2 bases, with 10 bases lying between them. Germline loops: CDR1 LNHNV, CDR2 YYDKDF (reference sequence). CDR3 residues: CATSGDLTYEQYF. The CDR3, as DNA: TGTGCCACCAGCGGCGACCTGACCTACGAGCAGTACTTC.

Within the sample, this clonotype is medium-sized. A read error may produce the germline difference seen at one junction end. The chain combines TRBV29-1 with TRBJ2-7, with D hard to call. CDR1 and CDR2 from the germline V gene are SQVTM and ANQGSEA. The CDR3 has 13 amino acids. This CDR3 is CSVEDASTYERYF. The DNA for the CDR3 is TGCAGCGTTGAAGATGCATCCACCTACGAGCGGTACTTC.

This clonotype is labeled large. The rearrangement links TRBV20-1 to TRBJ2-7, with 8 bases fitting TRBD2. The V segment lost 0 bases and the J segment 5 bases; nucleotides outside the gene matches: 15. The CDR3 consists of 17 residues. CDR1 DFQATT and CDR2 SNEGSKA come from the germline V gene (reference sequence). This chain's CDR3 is CSARDWQFSGRANEQYF. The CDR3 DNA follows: TGCAGTGCTAGAGATTGGCAGTTTTCCGGGAGGGCCAACGAGCAGTACTTC.

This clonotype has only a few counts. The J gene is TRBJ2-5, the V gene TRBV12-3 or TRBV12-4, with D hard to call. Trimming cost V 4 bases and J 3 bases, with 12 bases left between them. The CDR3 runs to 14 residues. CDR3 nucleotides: TGTGCCAGCAGTTCTGAGATGGAAGAAGAGACCCAGTACTTC. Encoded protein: CASSSEMEEETQYF.

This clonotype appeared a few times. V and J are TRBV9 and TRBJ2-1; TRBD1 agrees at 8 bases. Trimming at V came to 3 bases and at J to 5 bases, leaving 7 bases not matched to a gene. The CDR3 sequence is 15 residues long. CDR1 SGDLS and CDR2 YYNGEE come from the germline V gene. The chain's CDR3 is CASSAGDRPDNEQFF. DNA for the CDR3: TGTGCCAGCAGCGCCGGGGACAGGCCAGACAATGAGCAGTTCTTC.

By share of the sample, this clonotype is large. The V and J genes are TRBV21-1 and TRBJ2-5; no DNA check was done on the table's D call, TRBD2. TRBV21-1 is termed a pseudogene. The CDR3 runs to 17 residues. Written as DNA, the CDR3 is TGTGCCAGCAGCAAAAGGGTAGCGGATTCCAACCAAGAGACCCAGTACTTC. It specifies CASSKRVADSNQETQYF.

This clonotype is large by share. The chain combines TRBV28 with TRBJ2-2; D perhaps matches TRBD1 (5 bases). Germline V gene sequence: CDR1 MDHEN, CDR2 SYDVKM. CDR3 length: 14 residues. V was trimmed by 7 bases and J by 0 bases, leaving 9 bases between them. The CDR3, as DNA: TGTGCCAGCATTAAGACAGCGAACACCGGGGAGCTGTTTTTT. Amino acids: CASIKTANTGELFF.

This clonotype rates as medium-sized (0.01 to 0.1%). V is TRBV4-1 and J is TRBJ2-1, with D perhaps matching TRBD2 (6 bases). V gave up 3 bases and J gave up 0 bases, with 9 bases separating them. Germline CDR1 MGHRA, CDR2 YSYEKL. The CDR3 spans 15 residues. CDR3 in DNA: TGCGCCAGCAGCCAGGCGGGGAGCTCCTACAATGAGCAGTTCTTC. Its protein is CASSQAGSSYNEQFF.

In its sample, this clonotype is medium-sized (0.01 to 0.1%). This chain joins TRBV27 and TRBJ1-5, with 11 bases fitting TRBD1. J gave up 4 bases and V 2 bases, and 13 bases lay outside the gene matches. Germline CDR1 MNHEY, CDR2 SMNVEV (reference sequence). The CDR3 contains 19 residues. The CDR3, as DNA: TGTGCCAGCAGTTTAGTGGGACAGGGGGGTTCATTTAGAAATCAGCCCCAGCATTTT. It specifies CASSLVGQGGSFRNQPQHF.

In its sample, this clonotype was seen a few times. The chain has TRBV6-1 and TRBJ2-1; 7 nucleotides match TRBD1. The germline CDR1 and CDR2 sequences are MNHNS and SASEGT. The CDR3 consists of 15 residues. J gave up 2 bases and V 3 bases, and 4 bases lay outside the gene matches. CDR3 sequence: CASSEETGTYNEQFF. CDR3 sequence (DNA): TGTGCCAGCAGTGAGGAGACAGGGACCTACAATGAGCAGTTCTTC.

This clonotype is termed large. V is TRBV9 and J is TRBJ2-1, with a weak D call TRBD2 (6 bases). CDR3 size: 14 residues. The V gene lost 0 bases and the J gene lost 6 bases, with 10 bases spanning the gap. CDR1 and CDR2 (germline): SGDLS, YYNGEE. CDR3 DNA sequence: TGTGCCAGCAGCGTAGCGGGGACTTTCAATGAGCAGTTCTTC. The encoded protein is CASSVAGTFNEQFF.

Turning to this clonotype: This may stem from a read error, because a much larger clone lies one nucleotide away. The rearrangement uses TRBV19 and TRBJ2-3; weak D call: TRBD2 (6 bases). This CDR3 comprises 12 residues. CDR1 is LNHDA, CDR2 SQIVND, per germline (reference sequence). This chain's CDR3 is CASRLKRDWENF. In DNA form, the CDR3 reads TGTGCCAGTAGGCTTAAAAGGGACTGGGAGAATTTT.

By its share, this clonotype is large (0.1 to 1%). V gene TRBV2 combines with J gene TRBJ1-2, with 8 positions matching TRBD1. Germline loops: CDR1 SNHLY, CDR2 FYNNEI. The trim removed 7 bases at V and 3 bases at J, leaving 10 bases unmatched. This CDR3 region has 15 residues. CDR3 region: CASTGTGPFDYGYTF. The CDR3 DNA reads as TGTGCCAGCACCGGGACAGGCCCCTTTGACTATGGCTACACCTTC.

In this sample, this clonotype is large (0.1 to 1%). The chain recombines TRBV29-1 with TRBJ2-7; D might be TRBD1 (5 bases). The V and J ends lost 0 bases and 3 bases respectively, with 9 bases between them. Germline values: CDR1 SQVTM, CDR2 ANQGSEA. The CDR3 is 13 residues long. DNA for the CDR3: TGCAGCGTTGAAGACCCCGACAGCTACGAGCAGTACTTC. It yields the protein CSVEDPDSYEQYF.

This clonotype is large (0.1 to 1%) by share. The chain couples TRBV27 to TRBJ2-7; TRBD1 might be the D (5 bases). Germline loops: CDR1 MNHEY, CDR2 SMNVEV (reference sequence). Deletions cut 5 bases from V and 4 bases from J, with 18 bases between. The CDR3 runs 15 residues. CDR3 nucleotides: TGTGCCAGCAGTCCCTCCGACAGTGGGCGTTACGAGCAGTACTTC. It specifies CASSPSDSGRYEQYF.

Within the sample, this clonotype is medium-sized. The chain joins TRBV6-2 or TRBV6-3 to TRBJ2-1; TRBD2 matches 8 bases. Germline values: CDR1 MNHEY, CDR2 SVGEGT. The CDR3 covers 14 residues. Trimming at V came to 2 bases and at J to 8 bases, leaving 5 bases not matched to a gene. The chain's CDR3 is CASSYGREVDEQFF. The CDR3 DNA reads TGTGCCAGCAGTTACGGGCGGGAGGTGGATGAGCAGTTCTTC.

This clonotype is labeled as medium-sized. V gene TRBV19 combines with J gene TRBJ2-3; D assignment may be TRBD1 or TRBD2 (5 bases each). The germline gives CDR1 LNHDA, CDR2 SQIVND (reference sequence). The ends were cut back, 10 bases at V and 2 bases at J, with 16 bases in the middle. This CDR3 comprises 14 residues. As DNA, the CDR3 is TGTGCCATTTCGTCGGGACCTACCACAGATACGCAGTATTTT. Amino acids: CAISSGPTTDTQYF.

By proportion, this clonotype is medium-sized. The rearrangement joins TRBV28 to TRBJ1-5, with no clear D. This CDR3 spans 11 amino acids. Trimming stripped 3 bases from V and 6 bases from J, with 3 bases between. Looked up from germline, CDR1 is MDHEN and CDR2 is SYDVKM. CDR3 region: CASSLGQPQHF. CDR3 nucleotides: TGTGCCAGCAGTTTGGGTCAGCCCCAGCATTTT.

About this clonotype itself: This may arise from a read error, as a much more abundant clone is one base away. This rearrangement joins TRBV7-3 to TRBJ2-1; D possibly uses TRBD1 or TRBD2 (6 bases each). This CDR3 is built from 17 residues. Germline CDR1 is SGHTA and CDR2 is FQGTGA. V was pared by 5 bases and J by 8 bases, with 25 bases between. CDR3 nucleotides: TGTGCCAGCAGCCCCCCCAAAGCGGAGCCCGGGGGCGATGAGCAGTTCTTC. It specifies CASSPPKAEPGGDEQFF.

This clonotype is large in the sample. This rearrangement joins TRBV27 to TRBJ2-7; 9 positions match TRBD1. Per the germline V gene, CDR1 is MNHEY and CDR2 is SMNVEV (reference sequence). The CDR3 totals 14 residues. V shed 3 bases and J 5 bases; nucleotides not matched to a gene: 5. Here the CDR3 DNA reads TGTGCCAGCAGTTTCCTGCGGACAGGGGACGAGCAGTACTTC. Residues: CASSFLRTGDEQYF.

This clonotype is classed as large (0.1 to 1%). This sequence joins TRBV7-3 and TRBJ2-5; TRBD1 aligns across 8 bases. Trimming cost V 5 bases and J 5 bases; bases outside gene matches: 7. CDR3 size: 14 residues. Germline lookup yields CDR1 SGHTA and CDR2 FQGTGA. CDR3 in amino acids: CASSPGQGGETQYF. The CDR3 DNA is TGTGCCAGCAGCCCCGGACAGGGCGGGGAGACCCAGTACTTC.

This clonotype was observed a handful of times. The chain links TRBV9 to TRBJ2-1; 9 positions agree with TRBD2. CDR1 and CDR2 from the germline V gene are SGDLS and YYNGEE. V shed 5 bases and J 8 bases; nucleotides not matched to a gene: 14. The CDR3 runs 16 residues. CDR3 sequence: CASSSSGSSTRDEQFF. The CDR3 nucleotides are TGTGCCAGCAGTAGTAGCGGGAGCTCGACTAGGGATGAGCAGTTCTTC.

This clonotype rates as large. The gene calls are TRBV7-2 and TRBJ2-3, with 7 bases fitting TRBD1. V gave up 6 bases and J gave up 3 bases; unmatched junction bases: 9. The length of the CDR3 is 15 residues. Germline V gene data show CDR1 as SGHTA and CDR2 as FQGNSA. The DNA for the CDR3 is TGTGCCAGCAGGTACAGGGGTAGTTTGACAGATACGCAGTATTTT. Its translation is CASRYRGSLTDTQYF.

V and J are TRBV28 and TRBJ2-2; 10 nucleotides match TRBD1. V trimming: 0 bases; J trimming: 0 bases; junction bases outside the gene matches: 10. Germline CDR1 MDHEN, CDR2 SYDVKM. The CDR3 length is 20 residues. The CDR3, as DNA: TGTGCCAGCAGTTTATGGACAGGGGGCGTTCACGAATCGAACACCGGGGAGCTGTTTTTT. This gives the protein CASSLWTGGVHESNTGELFF.

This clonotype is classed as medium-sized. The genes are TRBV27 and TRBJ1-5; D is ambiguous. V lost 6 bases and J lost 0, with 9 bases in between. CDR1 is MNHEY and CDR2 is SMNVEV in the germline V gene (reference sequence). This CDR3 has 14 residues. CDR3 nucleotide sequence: TGTGCCAGCAGCTTAGGAGATAGCAATCAGCCCCAGCATTTT. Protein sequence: CASSLGDSNQPQHF.

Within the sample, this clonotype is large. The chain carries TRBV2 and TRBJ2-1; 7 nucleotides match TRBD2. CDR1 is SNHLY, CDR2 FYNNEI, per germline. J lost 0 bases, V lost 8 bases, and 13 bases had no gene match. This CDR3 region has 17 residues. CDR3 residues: CASVKSHTGGSYNEQFF. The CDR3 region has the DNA TGTGCCAGCGTAAAGTCCCACACGGGGGGCTCCTACAATGAGCAGTTCTTC.

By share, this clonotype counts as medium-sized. The CDR3: CASSPSRGHPAVGYTF. DNA for the CDR3: TGTGCCAGCTCACCTTCTCGGGGCCATCCGGCCGTTGGCTACACCTTC. The chain combines TRBV18 with TRBJ1-2, with D maybe TRBD1 (5 bases). V was pared by 3 bases and J by 7 bases, with 21 bases between. Germline V CDR1 and CDR2: KGHSH, LQKENI. The CDR3 runs to 16 residues. The full variable domain, its missing parts supplied by reference TRBV18 and TRBJ1-2, is NAGVMQNPRHLVRRRGQEARLRCSPMKGHSHVYWYRQLPEEGLKFMVYLQKENIIDESGMPKERFSAEFPKEGPSILRIQQVVRGDSAAYFCASSPSRGHPAVGYTFGSGTRLTVV.

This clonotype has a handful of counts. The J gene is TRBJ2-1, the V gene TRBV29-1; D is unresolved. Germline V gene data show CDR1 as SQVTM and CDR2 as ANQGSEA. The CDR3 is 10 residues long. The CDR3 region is CSAEDGEQFF. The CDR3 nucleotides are TGCAGTGCGGAAGATGGTGAGCAGTTCTTC.

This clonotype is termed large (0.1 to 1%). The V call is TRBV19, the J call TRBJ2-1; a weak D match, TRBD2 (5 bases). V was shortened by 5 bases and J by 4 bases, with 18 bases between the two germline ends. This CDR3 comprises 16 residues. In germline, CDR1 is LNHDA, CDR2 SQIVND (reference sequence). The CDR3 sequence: CASSPRTGNLYNEQFF. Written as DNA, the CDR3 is TGTGCCAGTAGTCCCCGGACGGGAAACCTTTACAATGAGCAGTTCTTC.

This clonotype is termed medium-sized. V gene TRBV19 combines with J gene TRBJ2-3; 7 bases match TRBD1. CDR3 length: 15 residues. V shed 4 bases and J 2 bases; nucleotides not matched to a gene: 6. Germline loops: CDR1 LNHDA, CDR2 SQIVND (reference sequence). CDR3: CASSTQGVITDTQYF. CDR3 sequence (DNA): TGTGCCAGTAGTACCCAGGGGGTCATCACAGATACGCAGTATTTT. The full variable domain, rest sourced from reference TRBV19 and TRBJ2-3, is DGGITQSPKYLFRKEGQNVTLSCEQNLNHDAMYWYRQDPGQGLRLIYYSQIVNDFQKGDIAEGYSVSREKKESFPLTVTSAQKNPTAFYLCASSTQGVITDTQYFGPGTRLTVL.

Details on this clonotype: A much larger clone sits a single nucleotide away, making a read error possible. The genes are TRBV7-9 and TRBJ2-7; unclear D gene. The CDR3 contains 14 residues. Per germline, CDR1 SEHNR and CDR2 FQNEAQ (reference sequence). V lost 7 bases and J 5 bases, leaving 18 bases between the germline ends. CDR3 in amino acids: CASIPSSYPNEQYF. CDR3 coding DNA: TGTGCCAGCATCCCCTCCTCCTACCCCAACGAGCAGTACTTC.